These 11 T cell receptor beta chains were all obtained from the same sample, sequenced in a study of blood T cell repertoires in COVID-19. This table comes from immunoSEQ multiplex PCR, and its TCRdb copy is limited to in-frame clones, with some not included. The table lists roughly 25,000 clones, roughly nine tenths of them singletons. The sequenced material came from peripheral blood. These receptors all stem from a man between 65 and 85 years old with acute or convalescent COVID-19.

J is TRBJ2-1 and V is TRBV10-3, with a tentative D call TRBD1 (5 bases). V was clipped by 10 bases and J by 4 bases, with 23 bases between them. There are 16 residues in the CDR3. In germline, CDR1 is ENHRY, CDR2 SYGVKD. DNA of the CDR3: TGTGCCAGCGCCTCCAGGGATTTAGGCCCATACAATGAGCAGTTCTTC. Protein sequence: CASASRDLGPYNEQFF.

This chain links TRBV7-9 with TRBJ2-7; D is possibly TRBD2 (6 bases). From germline, CDR1 is SEHNR and CDR2 FQNEAQ (reference sequence). The CDR3 covers 15 residues. V shed 4 bases and J shed 2 bases, with 15 bases lying between them. CDR3 nucleotides: TGTGCCAGCAGCTCGAGAGGGACTCAGACCTACGAGCAGTACTTC. Protein sequence: CASSSRGTQTYEQYF.

The DNA of the CDR3 is TGTGCCAGCAGCTTGTCAGGGCGCGGGGCCAACGTCCTGACTTTC. Residues: CASSLSGRGANVLTF. This rearrangement joins TRBV5-6 to TRBJ2-6; maybe TRBD1 (5 bases). Germline CDR1 SGHDT, CDR2 YYEEEE. The CDR3 covers 15 residues. Trimming cost V 1 base and J 4 bases, with 9 bases left between them.

This sequence joins TRBV18 and TRBJ2-7; 8 bases map to TRBD2. V lost 5 bases to trimming and J lost 5 bases; unmatched junction nucleotides: 14. The CDR3 loop spans 16 amino acids. Per germline, CDR1 KGHSH and CDR2 LQKENI. The CDR3 loop is CASSSTTSGTLNEQYF. CDR3 DNA sequence: TGTGCCAGCTCATCAACAACTAGCGGCACGCTTAACGAGCAGTACTTC.

This chain uses TRBV5-1 with TRBJ1-2, with TRBD1 identical over 11 bases. Germline V gene data show CDR1 as SGHRS and CDR2 as YFSETQ. The CDR3 is 14 amino acids. Germline trimming cut 2 bases from V and 6 bases from J; bases unmatched to any gene: 3. As DNA, the CDR3 is TGCGCCAGCAGCTTCCGGGACAGGGGGGATGGCTACACCTTC. Translation: CASSFRDRGDGYTF.

The V and J genes are TRBV3-1 (or the pseudogene TRBV3-2) and TRBJ2-3; 12 nucleotides align to TRBD2. The junction had 8 bases not matched to a gene; V was cut back by 4 bases and J by 6 bases. Germline assignment: CDR1 LGHDT and CDR2 YNNKEL (reference sequence). The CDR3 sequence is 16 residues long. Written as DNA, the CDR3 is TGTGCCAGCAGCCGGGCGACTAGCGGGGGCCCTGATACGCAGTATTTT. Encoded protein: CASSRATSGGPDTQYF.

V is TRBV5-1 and J is TRBJ2-6; 7 bases are shared with TRBD1. Germline V CDR1 and CDR2: SGHRS, YFSETQ. The CDR3 covers 18 residues. V lost 4 bases to trimming and J lost 0 bases; unmatched junction nucleotides: 10. The CDR3: CASSPEGTVDSGANVLTF. CDR3 bases: TGCGCCAGCAGCCCCGAGGGGACAGTAGACTCTGGGGCCAACGTCCTGACTTTC.

The chain links TRBV9 to TRBJ2-3, with no clear D. Per the germline V gene, CDR1 is SGDLS and CDR2 is YYNGEE. The CDR3 extends over 14 amino acids. Trimming left V 0 bases short and J 2 bases short, with 7 bases between. As DNA, the CDR3 is TGTGCCAGCAGCGTAGACTCCTCCACAGATACGCAGTATTTT. It is translated as CASSVDSSTDTQYF.

The V call is TRBV20-1, the J call TRBJ2-5, with 7 bases lining up with TRBD2. The CDR3 covers 15 residues. V dropped 3 bases and J dropped 2; count of bases not matched to a gene: 9. In germline, CDR1 is DFQATT, CDR2 SNEGSKA (reference sequence). The CDR3 coding sequence is TGCAGTGCTAGTCGCCCGCGGGGACTACAAGAGACCCAGTACTTC. As protein: CSASRPRGLQETQYF.

This chain uses TRBV19 with TRBJ2-3; D is perhaps TRBD2 (5 bases). CDR1 is LNHDA, CDR2 SQIVND, per germline (reference sequence). The CDR3 consists of 17 residues. The V end was cut by 5 bases, the J end by 0 bases, with 18 bases between. The CDR3 sequence is CASSATPAAASTDTQYF. CDR3 bases: TGTGCCAGTAGTGCCACACCAGCGGCGGCTAGCACAGATACGCAGTATTTT.

The chain recombines TRBV11-2 with TRBJ1-2; no definite D call. With 5 bases removed from V and 0 bases from J, the gap between germline ends came to 4 bases. Germline values: CDR1 SGHAT, CDR2 FQNNGV. The CDR3 covers 12 residues. The CDR3 loop reads CASSAANYGYTF. CDR3 DNA: TGTGCCAGCAGCGCAGCTAACTATGGCTACACCTTC.